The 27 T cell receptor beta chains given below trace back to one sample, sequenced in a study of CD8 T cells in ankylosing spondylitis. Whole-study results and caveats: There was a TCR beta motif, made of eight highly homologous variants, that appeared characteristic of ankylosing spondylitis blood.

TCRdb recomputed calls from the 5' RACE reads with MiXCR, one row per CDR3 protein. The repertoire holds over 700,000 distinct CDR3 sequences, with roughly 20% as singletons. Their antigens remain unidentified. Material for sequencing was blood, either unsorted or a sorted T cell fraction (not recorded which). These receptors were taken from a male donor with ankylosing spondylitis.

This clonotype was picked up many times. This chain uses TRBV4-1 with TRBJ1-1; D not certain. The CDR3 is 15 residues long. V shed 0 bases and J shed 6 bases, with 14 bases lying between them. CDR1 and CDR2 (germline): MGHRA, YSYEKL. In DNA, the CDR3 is TGCGCCAGCAGCCAAGAGAGACCCGGGAGGCCTGAAGCTTTCTTT. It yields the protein CASSQERPGRPEAFF.

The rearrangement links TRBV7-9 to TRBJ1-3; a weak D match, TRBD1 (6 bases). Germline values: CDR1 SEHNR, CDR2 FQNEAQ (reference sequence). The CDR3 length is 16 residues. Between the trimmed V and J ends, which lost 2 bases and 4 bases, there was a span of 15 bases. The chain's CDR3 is CASSLRRQETGNTIYF. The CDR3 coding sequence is TGTGCCAGCAGCTTAAGGAGACAGGAGACGGGAAACACCATATATTTT.

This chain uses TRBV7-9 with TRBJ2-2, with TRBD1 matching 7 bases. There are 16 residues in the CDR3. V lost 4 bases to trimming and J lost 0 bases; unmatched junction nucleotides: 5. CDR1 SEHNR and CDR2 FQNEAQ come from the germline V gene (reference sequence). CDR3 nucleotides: TGTGCCAGCAGCTCGTCCGGGACAGCGAACACCGGGGAGCTGTTTTTT. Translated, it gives CASSSSGTANTGELFF.

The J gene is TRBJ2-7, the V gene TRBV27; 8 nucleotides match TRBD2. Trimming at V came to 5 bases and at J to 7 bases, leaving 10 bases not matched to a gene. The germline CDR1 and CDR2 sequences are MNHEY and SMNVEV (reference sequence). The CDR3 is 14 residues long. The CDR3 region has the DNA TGTGCCAGCAGTGGAGGGCGCGGGAGGCTAGAGCAGTACTTC. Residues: CASSGGRGRLEQYF.

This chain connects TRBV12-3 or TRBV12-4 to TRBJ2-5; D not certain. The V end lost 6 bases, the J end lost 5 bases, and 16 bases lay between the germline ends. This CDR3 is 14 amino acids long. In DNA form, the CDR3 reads TGTGCCAGCAGGCCCCCAAGGAAGAGGGAGACCCAGTACTTC. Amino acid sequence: CASRPPRKRETQYF.

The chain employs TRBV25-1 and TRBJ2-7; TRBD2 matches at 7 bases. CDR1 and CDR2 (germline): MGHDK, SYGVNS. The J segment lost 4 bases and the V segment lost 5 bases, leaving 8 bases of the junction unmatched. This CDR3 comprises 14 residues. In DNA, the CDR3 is TGTGCCAGCAGTCAGCGGGGCCTGGGGTACGAGCAGTACTTC. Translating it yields CASSQRGLGYEQYF.

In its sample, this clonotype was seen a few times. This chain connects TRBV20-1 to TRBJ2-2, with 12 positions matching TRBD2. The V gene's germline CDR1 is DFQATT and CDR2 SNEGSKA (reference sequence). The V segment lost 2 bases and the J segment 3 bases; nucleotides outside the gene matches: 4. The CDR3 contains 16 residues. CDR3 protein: CSARLAGGPDTGELFF. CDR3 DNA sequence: TGCAGTGCTAGACTAGCGGGAGGGCCAGACACCGGGGAGCTGTTTTTT.

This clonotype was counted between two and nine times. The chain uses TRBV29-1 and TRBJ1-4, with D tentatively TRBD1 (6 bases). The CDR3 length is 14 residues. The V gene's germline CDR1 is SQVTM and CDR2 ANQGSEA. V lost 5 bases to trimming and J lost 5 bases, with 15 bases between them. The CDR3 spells CSVTTGTSNEKLFF. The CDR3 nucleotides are TGCAGCGTTACGACCGGGACATCGAATGAAAAACTGTTTTTT.

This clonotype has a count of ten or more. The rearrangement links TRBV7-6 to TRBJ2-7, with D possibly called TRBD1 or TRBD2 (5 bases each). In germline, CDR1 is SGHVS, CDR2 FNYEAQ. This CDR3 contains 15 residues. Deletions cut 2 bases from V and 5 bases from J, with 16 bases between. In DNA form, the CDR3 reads TGTGCCAGCAGCTTAAGGCTGGGGGAGATGAACGAGCAGTACTTC. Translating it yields CASSLRLGEMNEQYF.

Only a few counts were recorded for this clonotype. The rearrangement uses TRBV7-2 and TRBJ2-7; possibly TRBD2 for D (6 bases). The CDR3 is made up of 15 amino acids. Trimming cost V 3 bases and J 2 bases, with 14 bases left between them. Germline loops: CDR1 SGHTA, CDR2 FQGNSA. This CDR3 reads CASSLEGGGPYEQYF. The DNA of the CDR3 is TGTGCCAGCAGCTTGGAGGGTGGGGGTCCCTACGAGCAGTACTTC. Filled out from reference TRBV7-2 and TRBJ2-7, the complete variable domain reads GAGVSQSPSNKVTEKGKDVELRCDPISGHTALYWYRQSLGQGLEFLIYFQGNSAPDKSGLPSDRFSAERTGGSVSTLTIQRTQQEDSAVYLCASSLEGGGPYEQYFGPGTRLTVT.

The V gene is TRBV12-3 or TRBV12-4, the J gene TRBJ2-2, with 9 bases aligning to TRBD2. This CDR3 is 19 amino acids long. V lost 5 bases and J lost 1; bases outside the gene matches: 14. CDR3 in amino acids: CASSQTRTSVKQNTGELFF. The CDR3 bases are TGTGCCAGCAGTCAGACCCGGACTAGCGTGAAACAGAACACCGGGGAGCTGTTTTTT.

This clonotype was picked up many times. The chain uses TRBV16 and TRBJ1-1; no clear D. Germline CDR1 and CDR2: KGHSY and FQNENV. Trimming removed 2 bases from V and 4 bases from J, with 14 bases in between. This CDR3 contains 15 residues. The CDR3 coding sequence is TGTGCCAGCAGCCAACTAACAGCCGAGGGCACTGAAGCTTTCTTT. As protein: CASSQLTAEGTEAFF.

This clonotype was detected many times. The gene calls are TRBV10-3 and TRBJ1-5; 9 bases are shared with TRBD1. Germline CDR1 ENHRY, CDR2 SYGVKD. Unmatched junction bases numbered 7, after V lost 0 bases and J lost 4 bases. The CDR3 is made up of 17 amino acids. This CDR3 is CAISESTPGQGNQPQHF. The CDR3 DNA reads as TGTGCCATCAGTGAGTCGACTCCGGGACAGGGTAATCAGCCCCAGCATTTT.

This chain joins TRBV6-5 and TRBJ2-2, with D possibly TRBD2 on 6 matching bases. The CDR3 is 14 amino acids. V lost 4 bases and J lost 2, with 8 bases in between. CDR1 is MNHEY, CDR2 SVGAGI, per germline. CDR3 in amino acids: CASSSAGNTGELFF. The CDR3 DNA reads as TGTGCCAGCAGTTCCGCGGGAAACACCGGGGAGCTGTTTTTT.

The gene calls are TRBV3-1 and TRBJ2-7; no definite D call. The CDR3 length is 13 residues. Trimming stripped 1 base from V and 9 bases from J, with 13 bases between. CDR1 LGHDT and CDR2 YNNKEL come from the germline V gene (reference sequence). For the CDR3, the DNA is TGTGCCAGCAGCCAAGCAAGGGCCCGGGTGCAGTACTTC. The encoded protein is CASSQARARVQYF.

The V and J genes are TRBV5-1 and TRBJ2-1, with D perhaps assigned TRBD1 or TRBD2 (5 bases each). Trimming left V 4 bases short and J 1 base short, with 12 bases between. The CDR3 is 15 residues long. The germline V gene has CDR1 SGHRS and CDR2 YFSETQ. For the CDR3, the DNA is TGCGCCAGCAGCGATGGGGGAAATTCCTACAATGAGCAGTTCTTC. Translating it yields CASSDGGNSYNEQFF. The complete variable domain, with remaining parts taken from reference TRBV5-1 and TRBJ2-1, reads KAGVTQTPRYLIKTRGQQVTLSCSPISGHRSVSWYQQTPGQGLQFLFEYFSETQRNKGNFPGRFSGRQFSNSRSEMNVSTLELGDSALYLCASSDGGNSYNEQFFGPGTRLTVL.

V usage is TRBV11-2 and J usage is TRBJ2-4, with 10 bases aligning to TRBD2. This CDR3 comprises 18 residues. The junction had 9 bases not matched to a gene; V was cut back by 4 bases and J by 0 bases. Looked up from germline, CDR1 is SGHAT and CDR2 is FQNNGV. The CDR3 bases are TGTGCCAGCAGCTCAACTAGCGGGACCTCTCTAGCCAAAAACATTCAGTACTTC. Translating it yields CASSSTSGTSLAKNIQYF.

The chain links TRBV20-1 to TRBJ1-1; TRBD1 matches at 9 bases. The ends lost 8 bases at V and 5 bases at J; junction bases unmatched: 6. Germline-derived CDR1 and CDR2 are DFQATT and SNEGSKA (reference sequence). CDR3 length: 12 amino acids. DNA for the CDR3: TGCAGTATTTACAGGGGGCCAACTGAAGCTTTCTTT. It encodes CSIYRGPTEAFF.

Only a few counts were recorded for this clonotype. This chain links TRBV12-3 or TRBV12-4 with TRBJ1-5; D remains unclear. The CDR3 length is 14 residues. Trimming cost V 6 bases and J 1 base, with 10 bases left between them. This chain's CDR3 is CASSRSGSNQPQHF. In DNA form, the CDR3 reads TGTGCCAGCAGCCGCTCGGGGAGCAATCAGCCCCAGCATTTT.

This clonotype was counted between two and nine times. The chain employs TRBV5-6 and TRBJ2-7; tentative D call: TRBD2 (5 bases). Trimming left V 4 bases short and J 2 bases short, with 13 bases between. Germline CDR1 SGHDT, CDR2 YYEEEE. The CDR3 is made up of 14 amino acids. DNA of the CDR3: TGTGCCAGCAGCCAGTGGACTGTGACCTACGAGCAGTACTTC. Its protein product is CASSQWTVTYEQYF.

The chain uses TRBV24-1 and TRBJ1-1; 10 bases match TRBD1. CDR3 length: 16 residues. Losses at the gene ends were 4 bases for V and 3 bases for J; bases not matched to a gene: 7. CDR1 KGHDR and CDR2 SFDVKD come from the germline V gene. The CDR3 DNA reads TGTGCCACCAGTGACGACAGGGGGCCGCTTGACACTGAAGCTTTCTTT. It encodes CATSDDRGPLDTEAFF.

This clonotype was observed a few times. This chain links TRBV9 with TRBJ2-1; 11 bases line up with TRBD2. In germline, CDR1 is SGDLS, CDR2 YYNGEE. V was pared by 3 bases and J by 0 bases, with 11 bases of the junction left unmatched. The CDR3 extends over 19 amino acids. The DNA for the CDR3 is TGTGCCAGCAGCGCCTCCGGGACTAGCGGTTCCAGCTCCTACAATGAGCAGTTCTTC. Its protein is CASSASGTSGSSSYNEQFF.

The CDR3 sequence is CASSQWGQRLPGYTF. CDR3 in DNA: TGCGCCAGCAGCCAATGGGGACAGCGCCTTCCGGGCTACACCTTC. This sequence joins TRBV4-1 and TRBJ1-2; 7 nucleotides line up with TRBD1. This CDR3 comprises 15 residues. Unmatched junction bases numbered 11, after V lost 2 bases and J lost 8 bases. Looked up from germline, CDR1 is MGHRA and CDR2 is YSYEKL.

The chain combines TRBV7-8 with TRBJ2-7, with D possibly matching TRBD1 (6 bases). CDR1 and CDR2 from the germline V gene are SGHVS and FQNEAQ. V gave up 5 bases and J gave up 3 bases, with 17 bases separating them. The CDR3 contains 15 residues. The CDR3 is CASSPWDMGSYEQYF. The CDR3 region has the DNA TGTGCCAGCAGCCCATGGGACATGGGCAGCTACGAGCAGTACTTC.

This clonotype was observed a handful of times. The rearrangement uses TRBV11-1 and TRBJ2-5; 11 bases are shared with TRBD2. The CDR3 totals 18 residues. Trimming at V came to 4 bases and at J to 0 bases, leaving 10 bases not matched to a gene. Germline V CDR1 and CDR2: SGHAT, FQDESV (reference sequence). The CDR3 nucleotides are TGTGCCAGCAGCTCACTAGCGGGGGAAATGACCTACCAAGAGACCCAGTACTTC. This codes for CASSSLAGEMTYQETQYF.

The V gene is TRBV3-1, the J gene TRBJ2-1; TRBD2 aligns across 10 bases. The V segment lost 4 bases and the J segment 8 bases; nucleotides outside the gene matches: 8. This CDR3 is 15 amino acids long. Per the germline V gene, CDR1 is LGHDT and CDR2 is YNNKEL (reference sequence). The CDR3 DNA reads TGTGCCAGCAGCCTTTCTTTCAGCGGGGGGGATGAGCAGTTCTTC. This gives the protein CASSLSFSGGDEQFF.

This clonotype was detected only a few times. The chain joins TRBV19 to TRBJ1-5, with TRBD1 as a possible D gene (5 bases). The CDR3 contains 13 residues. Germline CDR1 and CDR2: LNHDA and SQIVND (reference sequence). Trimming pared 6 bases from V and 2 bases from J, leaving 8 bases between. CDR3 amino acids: CASRVRGNQPQHF. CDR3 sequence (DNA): TGTGCCAGTAGGGTCAGGGGCAATCAGCCCCAGCATTTT.